These 25 T cell receptor beta chains were all obtained from the same sample, sequenced in a study of OX40 agonist ivuxolimab in advanced cancers. TCRdb keeps only in-frame clones here, not all; method: immunoSEQ multiplex PCR. The sample includes about 120,000 clones, 93% seen only once; the top ten take roughly 0.15%. This specimen consisted of CD4+ or CD8+ T cells sorted from blood, obtained in a trial of the OX40 agonist ivuxolimab. Receptor source: an adult with an advanced solid tumor such as melanoma, head and neck, liver or kidney cancer.

This clone was seen only once. The genes are TRBV6-1 and TRBJ2-7, with 14 bases aligning to TRBD2. V gave up 2 bases and J gave up 1 base; unmatched junction bases: 4. Germline V gives CDR1 MNHNS, CDR2 SASEGT. This CDR3 has 17 residues. This CDR3 reads CASSERGLAGDSYEQYF. CDR3 DNA: TGTGCCAGCAGTGAAAGGGGACTAGCGGGAGATTCCTACGAGCAGTACTTC.

This chain links TRBV7-9 with TRBJ2-1; possible D gene TRBD2, 5 bases. The CDR3 is 19 amino acids. CDR1 is SEHNR, CDR2 FQNEAQ, per germline (reference sequence). V was clipped by 0 bases and J by 7 bases, with 25 bases between them. The CDR3: CASSLALSRWLARTNEQFF. CDR3 coding DNA: TGTGCCAGCAGCTTAGCGCTAAGTCGTTGGCTAGCTCGGACGAATGAGCAGTTCTTC.

This rearrangement joins TRBV5-1 to TRBJ2-5; 7 bases agree with TRBD2. In germline, CDR1 is SGHRS, CDR2 YFSETQ. There are 14 residues in the CDR3. J was trimmed by 3 bases and V by 4 bases; bases with no gene match: 6. CDR3: CASSLGTTEETQYF. DNA of the CDR3: TGCGCCAGCAGCCTAGGGACTACTGAAGAGACCCAGTACTTC.

V and J are TRBV7-2 and TRBJ2-1, with D hard to call. The CDR3 has 13 amino acids. Germline loops: CDR1 SGHTA, CDR2 FQGNSA. V gave up 2 bases and J gave up 8 bases, with 10 bases separating them. CDR3 DNA: TGTGCCAGCAGCTTAAAATTCAGCGATGAGCAGTTCTTC. This translates into CASSLKFSDEQFF.

The chain employs TRBV4-2 and TRBJ2-7, with a possible D match to TRBD2 (8 bases). The germline gives CDR1 LGHNA, CDR2 YNFKEQ. There are 16 residues in the CDR3. With 4 bases removed from V and 3 bases from J, the gap between germline ends came to 19 bases. The CDR3 coding sequence is TGTGCCAGCAGCCTCCAGGGGGGAGCGGGGGACTACGAGCAGTACTTC. Protein product: CASSLQGGAGDYEQYF.

The CDR3 protein is CASSSGGQDSSYGYTF. The CDR3 DNA reads TGTGCCAGCTCAAGTGGGGGACAGGACTCTAGCTATGGCTACACCTTC. The rearrangement links TRBV18 to TRBJ1-2; 8 bases map to TRBD1. The CDR3 loop spans 16 amino acids. The germline V gene has CDR1 KGHSH and CDR2 LQKENI. The junction had 12 bases not matched to a gene; V was cut back by 5 bases and J by 4 bases. Based on the CDR3 plus reference TRBV18 and TRBJ1-2, the full variable domain is NAGVMQNPRHLVRRRGQEARLRCSPMKGHSHVYWYRQLPEEGLKFMVYLQKENIIDESGMPKERFSAEFPKEGPSILRIQQVVRGDSAAYFCASSSGGQDSSYGYTFGSGTRLTVV.

The J gene is TRBJ1-5, the V gene TRBV12-5; 7 bases fit TRBD1. Germline trimming cut 6 bases from V and 3 bases from J; bases unmatched to any gene: 8. The CDR3 sequence is 15 residues long. Germline V gene sequence: CDR1 LGHNT, CDR2 FRNRAP. In nucleotides, the CDR3 is TGTGCTAGTGGCCGACTGACAGGGAACAATCAGCCCCAGCATTTT. The encoded protein is CASGRLTGNNQPQHF.

V gene TRBV19 combines with J gene TRBJ2-7; 11 bases match TRBD1. Germline V gene lookup returns CDR1 LNHDA and CDR2 SQIVND (reference sequence). V shed 4 bases, J shed 6 bases, and the junction held 5 bases outside the gene matches. CDR3 length equals 14 residues. CDR3: CASSTGQGAFEQYF. As DNA, the CDR3 is TGTGCCAGTAGTACCGGACAGGGGGCTTTCGAGCAGTACTTC.

The V and J genes are TRBV7-8 and TRBJ1-5; TRBD1 is a possible D gene (6 bases). CDR1 and CDR2 from the germline V gene are SGHVS and FQNEAQ. This CDR3 contains 15 residues. V was pared by 3 bases and J by 6 bases, with 15 bases between. CDR3 sequence: CASSLGGGVGQPQHF. DNA for the CDR3: TGTGCCAGCAGCTTGGGAGGGGGGGTCGGTCAGCCCCAGCATTTT.

The chain recombines TRBV5-1 with TRBJ2-7, with TRBD2 matching over 10 bases. V was pared by 0 bases and J by 0 bases, with 6 bases of the junction left unmatched. CDR1 is SGHRS and CDR2 is YFSETQ in the germline V gene. The CDR3 has 17 residues. The CDR3 bases are TGCGCCAGCAGCTTGGAGTCGCCTAGCGGGAGCTCCTACGAGCAGTACTTC. It yields the protein CASSLESPSGSSYEQYF.

The chain employs TRBV9 and TRBJ1-1; weak D call: TRBD1 (5 bases). The CDR3 is 14 amino acids. CDR1 SGDLS and CDR2 YYNGEE come from the germline V gene. Trimming left V 4 bases short and J 1 base short, with 11 bases between. The chain's CDR3 is CASSPATANTEAFF. The CDR3, as DNA: TGTGCCAGCAGCCCCGCGACAGCGAACACTGAAGCTTTCTTT.

J is TRBJ1-3 and V is TRBV11-2; the D is unclear. CDR3 length: 13 residues. Germline-derived CDR1 and CDR2 are SGHAT and FQNNGV. V gave up 0 bases and J gave up 4 bases, with 4 bases separating them. The CDR3 reads CASSLDLGNTIYF. The CDR3 DNA follows: TGTGCCAGCAGCTTAGATTTGGGAAACACCATATATTTT.

Concerning this clone: Additional DNA sequences in this sample encode the identical CDR3. This chain connects TRBV7-2 to TRBJ2-2; D not resolved. Per germline, CDR1 SGHTA and CDR2 FQGNSA. The CDR3 consists of 14 residues. V was cut by 3 bases and J by 1 base, with 6 bases left in between. This CDR3 is CASSLERNTGELFF. The CDR3 region has the DNA TGTGCCAGCAGCTTGGAGAGGAACACCGGGGAGCTGTTTTTT.

This rearrangement joins TRBV11-2 to TRBJ1-4, with 8 bases lining up with TRBD1. Germline CDR1 SGHAT, CDR2 FQNNGV. The J segment lost 10 bases and the V segment lost 5 bases, leaving 15 bases of the junction unmatched. The CDR3 length is 16 residues. The CDR3 DNA follows: TGTGCCAGCAGCCCAGGGACAGGCCTTCTGATGGGAAAACTGTTTTTT. Residues: CASSPGTGLLMGKLFF.

CDR3 protein: CASSDRPTGSNQPQHF. In DNA, the CDR3 is TGTGCCAGCAGTGACCGACCGACAGGGAGCAATCAGCCCCAGCATTTT. This chain connects TRBV6-1 to TRBJ1-5, with TRBD1 matching 7 bases. In germline, CDR1 is MNHNS, CDR2 SASEGT. The CDR3 is 16 amino acids. V lost 3 bases to trimming and J lost 1 base; unmatched junction nucleotides: 6.

Comment on this clone: At one end, the junction sequence differs from germline, possibly due to a read error. For the CDR3, the DNA is TGTGCCAGCAGTTACTCTTTGGGCAGTTCGGATGGCTACACCTTC. Amino acids: CASSYSLGSSDGYTF. V gene TRBV6-4 combines with J gene TRBJ1-2; no clear D. The length of the CDR3 is 15 residues. The germline V gene has CDR1 MRHNA and CDR2 SNTAGT.

This chain joins TRBV6-6 and TRBJ1-5, with a possible D match to TRBD1 (6 bases). The germline V and J ends were trimmed by 1 base and 3 bases, with 7 bases remaining between them. Germline CDR1 reads MNHNY; CDR2 reads SVGAGI (reference sequence). The CDR3 is made up of 14 amino acids. The CDR3 bases are TGTGCCAGCAGTTACTGGGACACCAATCAGCCCCAGCATTTT. Amino acids: CASSYWDTNQPQHF.

The chain employs TRBV19 and TRBJ1-2; the D gene is possibly TRBD1 (5 bases). Trimming shortened V by 6 bases and J by 5 bases, and 19 bases separated the two germline ends. CDR1 is LNHDA and CDR2 is SQIVND in the germline V gene (reference sequence). The CDR3 extends over 15 amino acids. The DNA for the CDR3 is TGTGCCAGTAGGGTCGGGACCATCCCGTGGTATGGCTACACCTTC. Translated, it gives CASRVGTIPWYGYTF.

The chain joins TRBV7-2 to TRBJ2-6, with 7 bases aligning to TRBD1. The CDR3 has 15 amino acids. The V gene's germline CDR1 is SGHTA and CDR2 FQGNSA. After removal of 1 base from V and 5 bases from J, the junction contained 2 bases not matched to a gene. DNA of the CDR3: TGTGCCAGCAGCTTAGAGGGGGCCTGGGCCAACGTCCTGACTTTC. This translates into CASSLEGAWANVLTF. Drawing the rest from reference TRBV7-2 and TRBJ2-6, the complete variable domain is GAGVSQSPSNKVTEKGKDVELRCDPISGHTALYWYRQSLGQGLEFLIYFQGNSAPDKSGLPSDRFSAERTGGSVSTLTIQRTQQEDSAVYLCASSLEGAWANVLTFGAGSRLTVL.

The rearrangement joins TRBV28 to TRBJ2-7, with 9 nucleotides matching TRBD1. CDR3 size: 13 residues. J lost 6 bases, V lost 6 bases, and 6 bases had no gene match. Looked up from germline, CDR1 is MDHEN and CDR2 is SYDVKM. The CDR3: CASSPRDRAEQYF. The CDR3 bases are TGTGCCAGCAGCCCCCGGGACAGGGCCGAGCAGTACTTC.

The J gene is TRBJ1-2, the V gene TRBV7-9; D is ambiguous. The germline V gene has CDR1 SEHNR and CDR2 FQNEAQ (reference sequence). This CDR3 has 14 residues. V gave up 3 bases and J gave up 6 bases, with 14 bases separating them. CDR3 sequence: CASSLGRHTHGYTF. CDR3 sequence (DNA): TGTGCCAGCAGCTTGGGTAGACATACCCATGGCTACACCTTC.

The rearrangement uses TRBV7-2 and TRBJ2-6; D is ambiguous. V gave up 1 base and J gave up 0 bases, with 1 base separating them. Looked up from germline, CDR1 is SGHTA and CDR2 is FQGNSA. This CDR3 contains 14 residues. Here the CDR3 DNA reads TGTGCCAGCAGCTTAGGCTCTGGGGCCAACGTCCTGACTTTC. Translated: CASSLGSGANVLTF.

The V call is TRBV6-5, the J call TRBJ2-5; D not certain. The V and J ends lost 0 bases and 4 bases respectively, with 6 bases between them. This CDR3 contains 13 residues. The germline V gene encodes CDR1 MNHEY and CDR2 SVGAGI. CDR3 residues: CASSYSMAETQYF. The CDR3 DNA reads as TGTGCCAGCAGTTACTCGATGGCAGAGACCCAGTACTTC.

The chain recombines TRBV7-3 with TRBJ2-5; 8 bases are shared with TRBD1. Germline V gene data show CDR1 as SGHTA and CDR2 as FQGTGA. This CDR3 comprises 13 residues. With V trimmed by 3 bases and J by 5 bases, 2 bases remained unmatched. The DNA of the CDR3 is TGTGCCAGCAGCTTGGACAGGGACGAGACCCAGTACTTC. Translation gives CASSLDRDETQYF.

The J gene is TRBJ2-1, the V gene TRBV5-5; 12 bases line up with TRBD2. V shed 4 bases, J shed 1 base, and the junction held 12 bases outside the gene matches. This CDR3 is built from 19 residues. Germline lookup yields CDR1 SGHKS and CDR2 YYEKEE (reference sequence). The CDR3 reads CASSPVGTSGLPSYNEQFF. The CDR3 nucleotides are TGTGCCAGCAGCCCGGTGGGGACTAGCGGGCTTCCTTCCTACAATGAGCAGTTCTTC.